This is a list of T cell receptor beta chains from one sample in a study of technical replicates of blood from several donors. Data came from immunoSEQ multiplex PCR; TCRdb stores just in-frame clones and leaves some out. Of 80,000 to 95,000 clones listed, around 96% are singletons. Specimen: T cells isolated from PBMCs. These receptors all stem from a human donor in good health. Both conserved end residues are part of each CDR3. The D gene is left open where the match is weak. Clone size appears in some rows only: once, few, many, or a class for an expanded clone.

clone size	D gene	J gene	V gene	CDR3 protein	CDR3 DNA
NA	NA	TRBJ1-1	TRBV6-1	CATRGWKTEAFF	TGTGCCACTCGAGGGTGGAAAACTGAAGCTTTCTTT
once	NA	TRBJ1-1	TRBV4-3	CASSQVWAPDTEAFF	TGCGCCAGCAGCCAAGTTTGGGCTCCAGACACTGAAGCTTTCTTT
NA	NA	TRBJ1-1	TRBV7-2	CASSHKVDTEAFF	TGTGCCAGCAGCCACAAAGTGGACACTGAAGCTTTCTTT
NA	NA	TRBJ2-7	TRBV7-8	CASSHSAGLYEQYF	TGTGCCAGCAGCCATTCGGCGGGTCTTTACGAGCAGTACTTC
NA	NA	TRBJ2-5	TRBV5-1	CASSRAGETGETQYF	TGCGCCAGCAGCCGGGCCGGGGAGACGGGAGAGACCCAGTACTTC
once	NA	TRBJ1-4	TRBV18	CASSHDYNEKLFF	TGTGCCAGCTCCCACGACTATAATGAAAAACTGTTTTTT
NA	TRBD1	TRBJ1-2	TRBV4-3	CASSQETGAGGYTF	TGCGCCAGCAGCCAAGAGACAGGGGCGGGGGGCTACACCTTC
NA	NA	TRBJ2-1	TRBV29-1	CSVAQGIDNEQFF	TGCAGCGTTGCACAGGGTATCGACAATGAGCAGTTCTTC
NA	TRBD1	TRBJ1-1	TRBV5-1	CASSLESGGTEAFF	TGCGCCAGCAGCTTGGAATCAGGGGGAACTGAAGCTTTCTTT
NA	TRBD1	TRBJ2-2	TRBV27	CATQTGQGASGELFF	TGTGCCACCCAAACCGGGCAGGGGGCATCCGGGGAGCTGTTTTTT